Sequencing of this TCR beta chain was carried out in a study of blood T cells in healthy people across ages. Study conclusions and caveats: A greater number of naive CD4+ cells and higher diversity distinguished long-lived donors from aged donors.

With a J-beta primer mix and a sample-barcoded 5' primer, a second PCR ran about 7 to 12 cycles. Each CDR3 protein gets one entry after TCRdb re-called the 5' RACE reads with MiXCR. The sample has 1.5 million to 2 million distinct CDR3 sequences; approximately 40% are singletons. In its sample, this clonotype was seen a few times. As yet, its antigen is unknown. Per the germline V gene, CDR1 is MNHNY and CDR2 is SVGAGI (reference sequence). V gave up 6 bases and J gave up 2 bases; unmatched junction bases: 11. The CDR3 has 16 residues. Material for sequencing was blood. The chain recombines TRBV6-6 with TRBJ1-2; 8 nucleotides agree with TRBD1. This TCR derives from a human donor in good health. In DNA, the CDR3 is TGTGCCAGCAGCGATCCGGGACAGGCGCCCAACTATGGCTACACCTTC. Protein: CASSDPGQAPNYGYTF.